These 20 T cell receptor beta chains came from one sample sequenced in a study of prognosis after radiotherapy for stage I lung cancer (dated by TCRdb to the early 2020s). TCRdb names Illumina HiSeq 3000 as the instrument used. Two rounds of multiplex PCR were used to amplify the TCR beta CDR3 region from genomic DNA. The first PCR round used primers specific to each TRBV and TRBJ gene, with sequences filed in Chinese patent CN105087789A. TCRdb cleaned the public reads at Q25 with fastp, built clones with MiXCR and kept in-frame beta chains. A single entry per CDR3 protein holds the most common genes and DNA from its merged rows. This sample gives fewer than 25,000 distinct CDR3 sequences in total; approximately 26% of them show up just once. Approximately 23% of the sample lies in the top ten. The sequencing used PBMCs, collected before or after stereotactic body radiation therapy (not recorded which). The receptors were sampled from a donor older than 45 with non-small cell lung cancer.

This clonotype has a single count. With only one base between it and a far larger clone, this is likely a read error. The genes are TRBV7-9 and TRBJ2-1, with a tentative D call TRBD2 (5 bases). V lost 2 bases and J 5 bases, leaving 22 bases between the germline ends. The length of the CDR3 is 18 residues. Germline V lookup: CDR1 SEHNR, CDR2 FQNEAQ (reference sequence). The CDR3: CASSLRSRVWVRDNEQFF. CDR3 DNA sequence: TGTGCCAGCAGCTTACGGTCCCGAGTCTGGGTGAGGGACAATGAGCAGTTCTTC.

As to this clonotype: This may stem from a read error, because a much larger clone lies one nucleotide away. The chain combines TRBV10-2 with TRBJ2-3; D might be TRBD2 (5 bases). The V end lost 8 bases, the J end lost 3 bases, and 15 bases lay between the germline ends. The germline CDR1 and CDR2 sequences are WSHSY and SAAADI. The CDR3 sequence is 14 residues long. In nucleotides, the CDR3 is TGCGCCAGCGGTGGCGAGGGTAGGACAGATACGCAGTATTTT. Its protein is CASGGEGRTDTQYF.

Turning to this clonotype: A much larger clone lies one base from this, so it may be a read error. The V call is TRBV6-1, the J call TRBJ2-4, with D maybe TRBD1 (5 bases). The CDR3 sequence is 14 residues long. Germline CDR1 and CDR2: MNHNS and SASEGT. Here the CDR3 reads CARSERGQASIQYF. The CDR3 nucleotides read TGTGCCAGAAGTGAAAGGGGCCAGGCTAGCATTCAGTACTTC.

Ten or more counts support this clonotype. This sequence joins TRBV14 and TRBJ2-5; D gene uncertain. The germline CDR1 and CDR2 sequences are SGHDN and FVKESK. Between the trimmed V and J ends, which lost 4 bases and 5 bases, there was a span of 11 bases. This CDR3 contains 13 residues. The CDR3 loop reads CASSPFDAETQYF. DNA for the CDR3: TGTGCCAGCAGCCCTTTCGATGCCGAGACCCAGTACTTC.

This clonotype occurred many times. The CDR3 sequence: CASSPSAAELFYEQYF. CDR3 bases: TGTGCCAGCAGTCCCTCGGCAGCGGAGCTATTCTACGAGCAGTACTTC. This chain links TRBV27 with TRBJ2-7; tentatively, D is TRBD2 (5 bases). V lost 5 bases and J lost 3, with 20 bases in between. The CDR3 sequence is 16 residues long. CDR1 MNHEY and CDR2 SMNVEV come from the germline V gene (reference sequence).

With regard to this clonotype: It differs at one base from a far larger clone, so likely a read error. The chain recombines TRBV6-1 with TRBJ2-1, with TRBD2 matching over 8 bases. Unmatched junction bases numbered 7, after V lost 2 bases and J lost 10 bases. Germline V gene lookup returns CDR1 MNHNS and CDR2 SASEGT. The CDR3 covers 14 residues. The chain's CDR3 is CASSESGGGGEQFF. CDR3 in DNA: TGTGCCAGCAGTGAATCGGGGGGGGGCGGCGAGCAGTTCTTC.

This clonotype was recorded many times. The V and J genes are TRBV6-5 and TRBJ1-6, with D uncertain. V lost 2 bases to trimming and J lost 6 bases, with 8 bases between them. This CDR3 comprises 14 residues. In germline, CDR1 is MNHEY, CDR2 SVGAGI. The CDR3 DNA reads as TGTGCCAGCAGTTACGAAGCCGGTAATTCACCCCTCCACTTT. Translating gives CASSYEAGNSPLHF.

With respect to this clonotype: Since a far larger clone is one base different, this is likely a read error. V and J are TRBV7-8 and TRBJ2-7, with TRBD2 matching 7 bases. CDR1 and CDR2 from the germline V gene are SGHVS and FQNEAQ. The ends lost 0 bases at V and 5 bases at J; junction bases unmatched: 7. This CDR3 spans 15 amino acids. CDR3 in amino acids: CASSLASREMDEQYF. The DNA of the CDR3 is TGTGCCAGCAGCTTAGCCTCGCGGGAGATGGACGAGCAGTACTTC. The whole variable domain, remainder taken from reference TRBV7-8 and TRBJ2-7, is GAGVSQSPRYKVAKRGQDVALRCDPISGHVSLFWYQQALGQGPEFLTYFQNEAQLDKSGLPSDRFFAERPEGSVSTLKIQRTQQEDSAVYLCASSLASREMDEQYFGPGTRLTVT.

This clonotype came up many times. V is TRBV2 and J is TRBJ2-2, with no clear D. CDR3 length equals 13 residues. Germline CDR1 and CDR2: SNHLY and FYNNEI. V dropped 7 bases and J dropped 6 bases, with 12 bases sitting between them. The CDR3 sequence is CASTVGMAGELFF. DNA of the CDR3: TGTGCCAGCACAGTAGGGATGGCCGGGGAGCTGTTTTTT.

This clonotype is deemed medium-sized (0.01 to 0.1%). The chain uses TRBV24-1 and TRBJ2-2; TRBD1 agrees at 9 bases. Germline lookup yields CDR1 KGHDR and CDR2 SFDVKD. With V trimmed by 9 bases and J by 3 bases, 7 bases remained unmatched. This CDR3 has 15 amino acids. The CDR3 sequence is CATRSGQGDTGELFF. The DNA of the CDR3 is TGTGCCACCCGTTCGGGACAGGGCGACACCGGGGAGCTGTTTTTT.

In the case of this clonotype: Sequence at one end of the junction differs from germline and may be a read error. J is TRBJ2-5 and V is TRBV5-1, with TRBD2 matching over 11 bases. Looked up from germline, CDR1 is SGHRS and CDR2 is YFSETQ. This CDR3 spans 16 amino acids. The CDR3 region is CASSGGLAGYQGTQYF. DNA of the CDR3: TGCGCCAGCAGCGGCGGACTAGCGGGTTACCAAGGGACCCAGTACTTC.

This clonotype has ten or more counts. CDR3 protein: CSATGLAGGSETQYF. In DNA, the CDR3 is TGCAGTGCTACGGGACTAGCGGGAGGGTCGGAGACCCAGTACTTC. This chain joins TRBV20-1 and TRBJ2-5, with 16 bases matching TRBD2. The CDR3 spans 15 residues. The V and J ends lost 4 bases and 5 bases, in that order; junction bases with no gene match: 4. CDR1 and CDR2 from the germline V gene are DFQATT and SNEGSKA (reference sequence).

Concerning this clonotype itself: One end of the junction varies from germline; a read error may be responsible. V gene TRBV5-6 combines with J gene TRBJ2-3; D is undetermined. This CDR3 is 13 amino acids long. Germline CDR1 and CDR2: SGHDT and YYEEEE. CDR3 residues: CASSLVGTHTQYF. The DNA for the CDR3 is TGCGCCAGCAGCTTGGTCGGCACACATACGCAGTATTTT.

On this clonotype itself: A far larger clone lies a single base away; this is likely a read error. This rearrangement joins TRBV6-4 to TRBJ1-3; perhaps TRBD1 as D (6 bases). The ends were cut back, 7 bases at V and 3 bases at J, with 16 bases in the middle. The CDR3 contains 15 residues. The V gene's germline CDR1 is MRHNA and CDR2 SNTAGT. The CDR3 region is CASTTDRSFGNTIYF. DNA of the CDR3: TGTGCCAGCACGACCGACAGGTCCTTTGGAAACACCATATATTTT.

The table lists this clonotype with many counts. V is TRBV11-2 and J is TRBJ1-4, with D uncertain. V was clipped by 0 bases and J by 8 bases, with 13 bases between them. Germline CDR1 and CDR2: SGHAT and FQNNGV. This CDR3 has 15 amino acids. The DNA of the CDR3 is TGTGCCAGCAGCTTAGAGCTCCCGAGAGGAGAAAAACTGTTTTTT. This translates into CASSLELPRGEKLFF.

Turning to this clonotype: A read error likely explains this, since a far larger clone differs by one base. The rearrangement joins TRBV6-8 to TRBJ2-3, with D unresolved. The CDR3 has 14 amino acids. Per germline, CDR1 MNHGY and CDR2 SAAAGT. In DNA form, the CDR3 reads TGTGACAGCAGGTTCATAAGGGGCACAGATACGCAGTATTTT. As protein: CDSRFIRGTDTQYF.

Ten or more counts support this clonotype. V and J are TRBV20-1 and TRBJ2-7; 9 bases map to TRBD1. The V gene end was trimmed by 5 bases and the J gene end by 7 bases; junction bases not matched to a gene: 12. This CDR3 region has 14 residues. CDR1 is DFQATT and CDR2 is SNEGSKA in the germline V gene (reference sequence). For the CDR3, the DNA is TGCAGTGCTGTACCGGGGGACAGGGTTGGGGAGCAGTACTTC. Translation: CSAVPGDRVGEQYF.

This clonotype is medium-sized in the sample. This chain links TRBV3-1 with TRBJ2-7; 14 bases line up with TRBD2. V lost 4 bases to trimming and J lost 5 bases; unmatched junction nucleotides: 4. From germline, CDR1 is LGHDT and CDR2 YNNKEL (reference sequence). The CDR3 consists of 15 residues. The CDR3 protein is CASSPSGLAGDEQYF. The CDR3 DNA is TGTGCCAGCAGCCCCTCGGGACTAGCGGGAGACGAGCAGTACTTC.

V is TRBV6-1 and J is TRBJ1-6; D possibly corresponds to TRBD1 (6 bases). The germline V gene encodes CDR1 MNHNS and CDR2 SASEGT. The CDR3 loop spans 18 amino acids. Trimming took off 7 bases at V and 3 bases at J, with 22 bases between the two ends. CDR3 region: CASKPTGSVSDYNSPLHF. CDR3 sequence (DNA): TGTGCCAGCAAACCCACAGGGAGTGTGTCAGACTATAATTCACCCCTCCACTTT.

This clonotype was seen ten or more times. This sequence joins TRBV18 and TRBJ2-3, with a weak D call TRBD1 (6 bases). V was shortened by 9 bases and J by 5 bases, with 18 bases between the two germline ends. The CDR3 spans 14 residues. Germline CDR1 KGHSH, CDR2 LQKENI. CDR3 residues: CASTGPGRGDTQYF. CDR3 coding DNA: TGTGCCAGTACAGGGCCAGGACGTGGAGATACGCAGTATTTT.